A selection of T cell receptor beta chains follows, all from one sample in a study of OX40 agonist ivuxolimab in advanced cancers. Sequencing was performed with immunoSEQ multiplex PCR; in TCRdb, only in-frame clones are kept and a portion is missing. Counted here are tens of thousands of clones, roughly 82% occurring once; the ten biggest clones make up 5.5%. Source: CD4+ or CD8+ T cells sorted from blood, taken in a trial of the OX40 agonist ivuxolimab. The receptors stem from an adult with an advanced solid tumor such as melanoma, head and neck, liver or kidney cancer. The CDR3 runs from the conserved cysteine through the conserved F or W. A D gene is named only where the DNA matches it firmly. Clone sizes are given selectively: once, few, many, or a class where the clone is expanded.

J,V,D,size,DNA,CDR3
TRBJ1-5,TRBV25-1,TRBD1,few,TGTGCCAGCCGGGACAGTGATAGCAATCAGCCCCAGCATTTT,CASRDSDSNQPQHF
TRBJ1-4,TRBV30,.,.,TGTGCCTGGAGTGCAACGGAATTGGGGGAAAAACTGTTTTTT,CAWSATELGEKLFF
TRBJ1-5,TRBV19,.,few,TGTGCCAGTAGTGCCGGGACGGCTAGCAATCAGCCCCAGCATTTT,CASSAGTASNQPQHF
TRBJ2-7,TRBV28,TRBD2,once,TGTGCCAGCAGTTTAGCAGGGAGGGCCTCCTACGAGCAGTACTTC,CASSLAGRASYEQYF
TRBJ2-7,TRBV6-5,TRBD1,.,TGTGCCAGCAAACCCGGACAGGGGGCGGCCTACGAGCAGTACTTC,CASKPGQGAAYEQYF
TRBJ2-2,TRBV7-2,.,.,TGTGCCAGCAACGAAATGGGGGGTTGGGACACCGGGGAGCTGTTTTTT,CASNEMGGWDTGELFF
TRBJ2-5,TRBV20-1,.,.,TGCAGTCAAAAACCGAGGGAGACCCAGTACTTC,CSQKPRETQYF
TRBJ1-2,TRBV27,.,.,TGTGCCAGCAGTTTATGGGGTTTGGGAGATGGCTACACCTTC,CASSLWGLGDGYTF
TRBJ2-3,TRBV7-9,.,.,TGTGCCAGCAGCGCGGCCTCTTTCGGGAGCACAGATACGCAGTATTTT,CASSAASFGSTDTQYF
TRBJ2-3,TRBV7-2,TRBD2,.,TGTGTCAGCAGCCCGGTCGAGCGGGATAGCACAGATACGCAGTATTTT,CVSSPVERDSTDTQYF
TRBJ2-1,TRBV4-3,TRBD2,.,TGCGCCAGCAGCCTCTTAGCGGGGGGCCTTAATGAGCAGTTCTTC,CASSLLAGGLNEQFF
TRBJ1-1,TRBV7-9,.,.,TGTGCCAGCTCAGGGTATCCGACTGAAGCTTTCTTT,CASSGYPTEAFF
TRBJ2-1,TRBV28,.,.,TGTGCCAGCAGTTTCGTTTTGGACAATGAGCAGTTCTTC,CASSFVLDNEQFF
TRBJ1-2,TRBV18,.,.,TGTGCCAGCTCACCAGAGGCCTATGGCTACACCTTC,CASSPEAYGYTF
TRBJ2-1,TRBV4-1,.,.,TGCGCCAGCAGCCAAGAGTTGCAGGGGGGGCAGTTCTTC,CASSQELQGGQFF
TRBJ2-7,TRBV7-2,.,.,TGTGCCAGCAGCTTAAATGGCGAGCAGTACTTC,CASSLNGEQYF
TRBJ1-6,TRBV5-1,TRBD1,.,TGCGCCAGCAGCTTAGACAGGGGTATTTTTGGCTCACCCCTCCACTTT,CASSLDRGIFGSPLHF
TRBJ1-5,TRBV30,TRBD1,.,TGTGCCTGGAGTGTACTGCACAGGGGAAGCAATCAGCCCCAGCATTTT,CAWSVLHRGSNQPQHF
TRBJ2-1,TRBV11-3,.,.,TGTGCCAGCAGCTCAAACTACAGGGATCCCTACAATGAGCAGTTCTTC,CASSSNYRDPYNEQFF
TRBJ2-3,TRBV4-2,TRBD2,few,TGTGCCAGCAGCCGAGAGGGAGGTGGGAGGGCCGCAAGCACAGATACGCAGTATTTT,CASSREGGGRAASTDTQYF
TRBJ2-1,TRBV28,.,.,TGTGCCAGCAGTTTCCTTGACGGTGAGCAGTTCTTC,CASSFLDGEQFF
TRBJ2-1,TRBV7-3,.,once,TGTGCCAGCAGCTTAAACCCTTCAGACAATGAGCAGTTCTTC,CASSLNPSDNEQFF
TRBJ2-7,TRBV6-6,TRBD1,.,TGTGCCAGCAGGGTTCGGGACAGGGGAGGGCTCGAGCAGTACTTC,CASRVRDRGGLEQYF
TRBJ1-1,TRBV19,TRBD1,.,TGTGCCAGTATCCCGGTACAGGGGCGATGGACTGAAGCTTTCTTT,CASIPVQGRWTEAFF
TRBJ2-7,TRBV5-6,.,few,TGTGCCAGCACTCACGGGGGGCTAGCGGAAAACTACGAGCAGTACTTC,CASTHGGLAENYEQYF
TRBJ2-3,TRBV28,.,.,TGTGCCAGCAGTTTATTATTAGATACGCAGTATTTT,CASSLLLDTQYF
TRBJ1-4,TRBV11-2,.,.,TGTGCCAGCAGGCGTCCGGGCCGAAATAATGAAAAACTGTTTTTT,CASRRPGRNNEKLFF
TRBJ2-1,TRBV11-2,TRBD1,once,TGTGCCAGCAGCTTAGCGGCAGGGGGTGAGCAGTTCTTC,CASSLAAGGEQFF
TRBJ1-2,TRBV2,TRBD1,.,TGTGCCAGCAGTGAATATGAGGACAGGGATGATGGCTACACCTTC,CASSEYEDRDDGYTF
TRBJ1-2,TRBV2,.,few,TGTGCCAGCAGTGGGCAGGGCTCTCGCTATGGCTACACCTTC,CASSGQGSRYGYTF
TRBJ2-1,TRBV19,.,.,TGTGCCAGTAGTATAGAGGGAGCATACAATGAGCAGTTCTTC,CASSIEGAYNEQFF
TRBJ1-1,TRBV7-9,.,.,TGTGCCAGCACCAACTCCAAACGGACGGCTTTCTTT,CASTNSKRTAFF
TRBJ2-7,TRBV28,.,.,TGTGCCAGCAGTCCCCTCGGCAGCGGGCATGACTACGAGCAGTACTTC,CASSPLGSGHDYEQYF
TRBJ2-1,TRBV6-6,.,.,TGTGCCAGCAGTTACTCGAACACTGGTAATGAGCAGTTCTTC,CASSYSNTGNEQFF
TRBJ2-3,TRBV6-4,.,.,TGTGCCAGCAGTGACCAGGGGAGGACAGATACGCAGTATTTT,CASSDQGRTDTQYF
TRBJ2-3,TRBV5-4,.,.,TGTGCCAGCAGCGCCCCAGGACAGACCACAGATACGCAGTATTTT,CASSAPGQTTDTQYF
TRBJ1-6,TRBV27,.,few,TGTGCCAGCAGTTTCGGGGAGTATAATTCACCCCTCCACTTT,CASSFGEYNSPLHF
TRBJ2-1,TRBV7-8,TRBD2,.,TGTGCCAGCAGCTTGGGACTAGCGGGGGGAGGGTACGGTGAGCAGTTCTTC,CASSLGLAGGGYGEQFF
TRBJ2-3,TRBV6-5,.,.,TGTGCCAGCAGTGCCGGGACCCCCCGGATCGTGCAGTATTTT,CASSAGTPRIVQYF
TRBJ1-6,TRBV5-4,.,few,TGTGCCAGCAGCTTAGTGGGTAATTCACCCCTCCACTTT,CASSLVGNSPLHF
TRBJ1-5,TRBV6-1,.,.,TGTGCCAGCCGATCCGACAACAATCAGCCCCAGCATTTT,CASRSDNNQPQHF
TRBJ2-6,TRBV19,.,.,TGTGCCAGTAGGGGCAGGGATACTTCTGGGGCCAACGTCCTGACTTTC,CASRGRDTSGANVLTF
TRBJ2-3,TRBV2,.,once,TGTGCCAGCAGTGAAACAGGGGCTGGCGGGGGAAGCACAGATACGCAGTATTTT,CASSETGAGGGSTDTQYF
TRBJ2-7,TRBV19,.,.,TGTGCCAGTAGTATGGTCATAAACTCCTACGAGCAGTACTTC,CASSMVINSYEQYF
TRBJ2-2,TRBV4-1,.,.,TGCGCCAGCAGCCAAGATCGGGGGAACACCGGGGAGCTGTTTTTT,CASSQDRGNTGELFF
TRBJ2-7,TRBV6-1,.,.,TGTGCCAGCGGCTCTTGGGACTACGAGCAGTACTTC,CASGSWDYEQYF
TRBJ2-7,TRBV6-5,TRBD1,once,TGTGCCAGCAGCAGACAGGGGACCTCTTACGAGCAGTACTTC,CASSRQGTSYEQYF
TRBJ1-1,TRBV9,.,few,TGTGCCAGCAGCGTAGGACCTAACCCATTTGGCGCCACTGAAGCTTTCTTT,CASSVGPNPFGATEAFF
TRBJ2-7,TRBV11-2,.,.,TGTGCCAGCAGCTTAGATTTGCGAGAGGACTACGAGCAGTACTTC,CASSLDLREDYEQYF
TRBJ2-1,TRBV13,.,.,TGTGCCAGCAGCCCCTTCTCTGGGGGGTCCTACAATGAGCAGTTCTTC,CASSPFSGGSYNEQFF
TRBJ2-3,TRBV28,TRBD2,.,TGTGCCAGCAGTTTACAACTAGCGGGGGGCCAGATCACAGATACGCAGTATTTT,CASSLQLAGGQITDTQYF
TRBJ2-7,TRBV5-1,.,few,TGCGCCAGCAGCTCCTCTAGGGTCTACGAGCAGTACTTC,CASSSSRVYEQYF
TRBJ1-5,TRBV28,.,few,TGTGCCAGCAGTTTAGCCGGGTCTAGAGGCAATCAGCCCCAGCATTTT,CASSLAGSRGNQPQHF
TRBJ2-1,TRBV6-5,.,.,TGTGCCAGCAGTTACGGGGACAACAATGAGCAGTTCTTC,CASSYGDNNEQFF
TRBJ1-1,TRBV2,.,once,TGTGCCAGCAGTGAAAATTTACAGGGTCGAGATGGCACTGAAGCTTTCTTT,CASSENLQGRDGTEAFF
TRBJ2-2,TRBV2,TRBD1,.,TGTGCCAGTACTCGGGACAGACTGAACACCGGGGAGCTGTTTTTT,CASTRDRLNTGELFF
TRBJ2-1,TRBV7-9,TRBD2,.,TGTGCCAGCAGCTTAGATGCACTCTCTAGCGGGAGGGGGCAGTTCTTC,CASSLDALSSGRGQFF